This T cell receptor (beta chain) is drawn from a study of PD-1 blockade in classical Hodgkin lymphoma. Some clones are missing from TCRdb's copy, which holds only in-frame ones; the method was immunoSEQ multiplex PCR. Of around 20,000 clones detected, roughly 77% appear once; the ten largest clones hold about a sixth. Every patient relapsed after autologous stem cell transplantation, and brentuximab vedotin exposure varied. The input for sequencing was peripheral blood mononuclear cells (PBMCs), taken before the second cycle of nivolumab. This TCR was sampled from a human donor with classical Hodgkin lymphoma.

As DNA, the CDR3 is TGTGCCAGCAGCCCTCGACAGTATAATTCACCCCTCCACTTT. The encoded protein is CASSPRQYNSPLHF. The chain is built from TRBV7-8 and TRBJ1-6, with a tentative D call TRBD1 (5 bases). V was clipped by 5 bases and J by 4 bases, with 9 bases between them. The CDR3 totals 14 residues. Germline CDR1 SGHVS, CDR2 FQNEAQ.